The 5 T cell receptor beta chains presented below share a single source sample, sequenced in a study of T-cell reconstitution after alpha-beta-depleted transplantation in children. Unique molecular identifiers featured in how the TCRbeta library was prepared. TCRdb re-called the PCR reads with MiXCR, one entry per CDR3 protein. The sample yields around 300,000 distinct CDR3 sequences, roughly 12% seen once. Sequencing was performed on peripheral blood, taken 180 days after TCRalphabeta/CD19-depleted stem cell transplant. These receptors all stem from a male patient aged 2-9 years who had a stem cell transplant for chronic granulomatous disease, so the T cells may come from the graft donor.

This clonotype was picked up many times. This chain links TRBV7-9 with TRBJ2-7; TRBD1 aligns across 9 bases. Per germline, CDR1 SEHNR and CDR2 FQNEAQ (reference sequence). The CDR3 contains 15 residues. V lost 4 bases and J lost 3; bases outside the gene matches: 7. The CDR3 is CASSSPGQGLYEQYF. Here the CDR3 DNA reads TGTGCCAGCAGCTCCCCGGGACAGGGACTCTACGAGCAGTACTTC.

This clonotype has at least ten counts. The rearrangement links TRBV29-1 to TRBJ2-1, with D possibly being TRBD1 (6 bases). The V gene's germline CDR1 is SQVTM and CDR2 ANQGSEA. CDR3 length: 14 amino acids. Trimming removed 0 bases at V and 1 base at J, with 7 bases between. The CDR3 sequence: CSVEDTGSYNEQFF. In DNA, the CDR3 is TGCAGCGTTGAAGACACAGGGTCCTACAATGAGCAGTTCTTC.

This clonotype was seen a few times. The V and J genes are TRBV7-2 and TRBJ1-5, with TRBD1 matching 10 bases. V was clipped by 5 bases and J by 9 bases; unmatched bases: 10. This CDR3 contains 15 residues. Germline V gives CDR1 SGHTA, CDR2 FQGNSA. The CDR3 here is CASSLRTGGLGPQHF. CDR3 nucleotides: TGTGCCAGCAGCCTCCGGACAGGGGGTTTAGGGCCCCAGCATTTT.

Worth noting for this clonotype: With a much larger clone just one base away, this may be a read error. The CDR3 region is CASSLAGGPINEQFF. CDR3 DNA sequence: TGTGCCAGCAGTTTAGCGGGAGGGCCCATCAATGAGCAGTTCTTC. The chain is built from TRBV28 and TRBJ2-1, with 9 bases that match TRBD2. Germline lookup yields CDR1 MDHEN and CDR2 SYDVKM. The CDR3 extends over 15 amino acids. With V trimmed by 2 bases and J by 6 bases, 5 bases remained unmatched.

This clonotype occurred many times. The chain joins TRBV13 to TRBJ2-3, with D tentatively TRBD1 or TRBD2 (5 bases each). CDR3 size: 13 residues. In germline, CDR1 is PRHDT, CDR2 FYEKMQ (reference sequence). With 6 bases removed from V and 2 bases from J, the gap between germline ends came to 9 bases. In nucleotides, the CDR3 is TGTGCCAGCAGGAAGGGACCCACAGATACGCAGTATTTT. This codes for CASRKGPTDTQYF.